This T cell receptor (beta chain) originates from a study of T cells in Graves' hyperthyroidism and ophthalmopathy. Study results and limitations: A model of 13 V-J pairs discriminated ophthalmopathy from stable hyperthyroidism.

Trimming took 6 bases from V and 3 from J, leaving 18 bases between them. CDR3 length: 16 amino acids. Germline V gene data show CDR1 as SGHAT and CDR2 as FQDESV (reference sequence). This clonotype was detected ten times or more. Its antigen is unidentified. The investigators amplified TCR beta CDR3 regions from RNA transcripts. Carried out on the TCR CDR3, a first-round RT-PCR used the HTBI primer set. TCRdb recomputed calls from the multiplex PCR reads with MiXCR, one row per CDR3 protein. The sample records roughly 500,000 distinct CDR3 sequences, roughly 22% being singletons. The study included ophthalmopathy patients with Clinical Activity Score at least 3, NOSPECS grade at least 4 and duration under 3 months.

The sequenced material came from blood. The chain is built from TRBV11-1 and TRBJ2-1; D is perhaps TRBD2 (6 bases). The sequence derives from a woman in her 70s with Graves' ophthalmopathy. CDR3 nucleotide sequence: TGTGCCAGCAGTCCTCTAGCGACCCATTACTACAATGAGCAGTTCTTC. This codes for CASSPLATHYYNEQFF.